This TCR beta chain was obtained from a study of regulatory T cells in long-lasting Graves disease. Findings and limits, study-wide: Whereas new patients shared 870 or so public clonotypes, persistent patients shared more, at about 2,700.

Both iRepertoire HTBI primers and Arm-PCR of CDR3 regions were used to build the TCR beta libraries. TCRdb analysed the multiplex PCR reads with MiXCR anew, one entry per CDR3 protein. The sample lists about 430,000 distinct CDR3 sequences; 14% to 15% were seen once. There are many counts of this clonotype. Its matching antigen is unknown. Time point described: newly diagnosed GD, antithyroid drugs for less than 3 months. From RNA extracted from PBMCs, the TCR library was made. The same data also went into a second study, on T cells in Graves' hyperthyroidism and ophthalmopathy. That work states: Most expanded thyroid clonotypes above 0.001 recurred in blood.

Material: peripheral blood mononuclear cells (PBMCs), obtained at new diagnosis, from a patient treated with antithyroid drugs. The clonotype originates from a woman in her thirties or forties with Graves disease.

CDR3: CASSDQGRGGQDTQYF. The CDR3, as DNA: TGCGCCAGCAGCGACCAGGGACGGGGGGGCCAAGATACGCAGTATTTT. This chain joins TRBV5-1 and TRBJ2-3; 8 positions agree with TRBD2. CDR1 is SGHRS, CDR2 YFSETQ, per germline. V dropped 4 bases and J dropped 5; count of bases not matched to a gene: 12. This CDR3 is built from 16 residues.